These 24 T cell receptor beta chains were sequenced from one sample in a study of blood T cell repertoires in COVID-19 (dated by TCRdb to about 2020). Library construction relied on the immunoSEQ multiplex PCR assay. TCRdb carries this immuneACCESS record with in-frame sequences only. Its versions omit some clonotypes, under half of them owing to an unresolved V gene in the studies checked, with the rest unexplained. Across this sample there are 390,000 or so clones, with approximately 90% seen only once. The ten most abundant clones make up roughly 1.4% of the sample. The sequencing input was peripheral blood. The receptors derive from a woman in her 30s with active or convalescent COVID-19.

This chain links TRBV9 with TRBJ2-1, with TRBD2 matching over 8 bases. Germline values: CDR1 SGDLS, CDR2 YYNGEE. The CDR3 totals 15 residues. V trimming: 4 bases; J trimming: 0 bases; junction bases outside the gene matches: 3. The CDR3 region is CASSRSGSSYNEQFF. DNA for the CDR3: TGTGCCAGCAGCCGGAGCGGGAGCTCCTACAATGAGCAGTTCTTC.

The chain employs TRBV5-4 and TRBJ1-3; 10 bases agree with TRBD1. The length of the CDR3 is 17 residues. Germline lookup yields CDR1 SGHNT and CDR2 YYREEE (reference sequence). V shed 3 bases, J shed 0 bases, and the junction held 6 bases outside the gene matches. CDR3 amino acids: CASSWGGTGVSGNTIYF. CDR3 bases: TGTGCCAGCAGCTGGGGGGGGACAGGGGTCTCTGGAAACACCATATATTTT.

The rearrangement uses TRBV19 and TRBJ2-3; 10 bases are a match to TRBD2. The germline CDR1 and CDR2 sequences are LNHDA and SQIVND (reference sequence). The V gene end was trimmed by 5 bases and the J gene end by 0 bases; junction bases not matched to a gene: 8. This CDR3 is built from 17 residues. The CDR3 nucleotides read TGTGCCAGTAGTTCCCCCGGGACTAGCGTTAGCACAGATACGCAGTATTTT. Translated, it gives CASSSPGTSVSTDTQYF.

The V and J genes are TRBV16 and TRBJ1-5, with D maybe TRBD1 (5 bases). V was shortened by 4 bases and J by 3 bases, with 10 bases between the two germline ends. Germline-derived CDR1 and CDR2 are KGHSY and FQNENV. The CDR3 totals 14 residues. The CDR3 coding sequence is TGTGCCAGCAGCCCGACAGCAAACAATCAGCCCCAGCATTTT. Encoded protein: CASSPTANNQPQHF.

The chain uses TRBV7-9 and TRBJ1-2, with 7 bases fitting TRBD1. The CDR3 runs to 16 residues. CDR1 SEHNR and CDR2 FQNEAQ come from the germline V gene (reference sequence). The V segment lost 3 bases and the J segment 4 bases; nucleotides outside the gene matches: 11. The CDR3: CASSFGTGVVGYGYTF. The CDR3 nucleotides read TGTGCCAGCAGCTTCGGAACAGGGGTAGTAGGCTATGGCTACACCTTC.

This sequence joins TRBV5-1 and TRBJ1-1; TRBD1 matches at 7 bases. CDR3 size: 16 residues. Germline values: CDR1 SGHRS, CDR2 YFSETQ. V dropped 2 bases and J dropped 2; count of bases not matched to a gene: 9. DNA of the CDR3: TGCGCCAGCAGCTTCGACAGGGAAAGACCAAACACTGAAGCTTTCTTT. Amino acids: CASSFDRERPNTEAFF.

This clone was seen a single time. This sequence joins TRBV5-1 and TRBJ1-1; 9 bases are shared with TRBD1. The ends lost 0 bases at V and 4 bases at J; junction bases unmatched: 7. Germline V CDR1 and CDR2: SGHRS, YFSETQ. The CDR3 is 16 residues long. DNA for the CDR3: TGCGCCAGCAGCTTGGAGGGACAGGGAATGTTCACTGAAGCTTTCTTT. It specifies CASSLEGQGMFTEAFF.

The rearrangement joins TRBV3-1 (or the pseudogene TRBV3-2) to TRBJ1-1; D might be TRBD1 (6 bases). Germline V gives CDR1 LGHDT, CDR2 YNNKEL (reference sequence). The CDR3 contains 17 residues. V was cut by 2 bases and J by 0 bases, with 16 bases left in between. CDR3 DNA sequence: TGTGCCAGCAGCCAACAGGGAACAGGGTTTCTGAACACTGAAGCTTTCTTT. Translating it yields CASSQQGTGFLNTEAFF.

This clone was seen a handful of times. J is TRBJ1-1 and V is TRBV10-3; 8 nucleotides match TRBD1. CDR1 and CDR2 (germline): ENHRY, SYGVKD. The CDR3 sequence is 12 residues long. V gave up 8 bases and J gave up 5 bases; unmatched junction bases: 4. The CDR3 region has the DNA TGTGCCATCCACGACAGGGGAACTGAAGCTTTCTTT. Translating it yields CAIHDRGTEAFF.

The rearrangement links TRBV4-2 to TRBJ1-1; tentative D call: TRBD1 (6 bases). The germline CDR1 and CDR2 sequences are LGHNA and YNFKEQ. The CDR3 consists of 16 residues. V lost 4 bases and J lost 2, with 17 bases in between. The DNA of the CDR3 is TGTGCCAGCAGCCCCCAGGCGGGGGGCGCAAACACTGAAGCTTTCTTT. Amino acids: CASSPQAGGANTEAFF.

The chain recombines TRBV19 with TRBJ1-2, with TRBD1 matching 7 bases. The germline gives CDR1 LNHDA, CDR2 SQIVND (reference sequence). The CDR3 covers 13 residues. V gave up 7 bases and J gave up 5 bases; unmatched junction bases: 7. CDR3 region: CASNGGQSYGYTF. The CDR3 coding sequence is TGTGCCAGTAATGGGGGACAGAGTTATGGCTACACCTTC.

The genes are TRBV18 and TRBJ1-2; 8 bases agree with TRBD1. The germline gives CDR1 KGHSH, CDR2 LQKENI. The J segment lost 5 bases and the V segment lost 2 bases, leaving 13 bases of the junction unmatched. CDR3 length: 17 amino acids. DNA of the CDR3: TGTGCCAGCTCACCAGAGAATTTCCAGGGGGCTGGGTATGGCTACACCTTC. It yields the protein CASSPENFQGAGYGYTF.

The V call is TRBV5-1, the J call TRBJ2-3; 10 nucleotides align to TRBD1. V was pared by 5 bases and J by 1 base, with 10 bases of the junction left unmatched. CDR1 and CDR2 from the germline V gene are SGHRS and YFSETQ. The CDR3 contains 17 residues. The CDR3 nucleotides are TGCGCCAGCAGTTTTGGGACAGGGGCCGTTGGCACAGATACGCAGTATTTT. Protein: CASSFGTGAVGTDTQYF.

Only one count was recorded for this clone. The rearrangement links TRBV20-1 to TRBJ1-1; tentatively, D is TRBD1 (6 bases). CDR1 DFQATT and CDR2 SNEGSKA come from the germline V gene (reference sequence). CDR3 size: 14 residues. The V gene lost 3 bases and the J gene lost 4 bases, with 15 bases spanning the gap. As DNA, the CDR3 is TGCAGTGCTAGTGTCGGGCTGACAGGCACTGAAGCTTTCTTT. Protein product: CSASVGLTGTEAFF.

The rearrangement uses TRBV10-2 and TRBJ1-2; 7 positions match TRBD1. V trimming: 1 base; J trimming: 8 bases; junction bases outside the gene matches: 7. This CDR3 has 14 residues. Germline V gene sequence: CDR1 WSHSY, CDR2 SAAADI. CDR3 nucleotide sequence: TGCGCCAGCAGTGAGTTCCAGGGGGTCGGCGGCTACACCTTC. Its protein is CASSEFQGVGGYTF.

V usage is TRBV12-3 or TRBV12-4 and J usage is TRBJ1-2; TRBD1 is a possible D gene (5 bases). CDR3 length equals 13 residues. Trimming removed 7 bases from V and 7 bases from J, with 16 bases in between. In DNA form, the CDR3 reads TGTGCCAGCACCAATGGCAGGGTTGCTGGCTACACCTTC. Its translation: CASTNGRVAGYTF.

This clone was counted a single time. The V gene is TRBV3-1 (or the pseudogene TRBV3-2), the J gene TRBJ1-1; the D gene is possibly TRBD1 (5 bases). The V gene lost 0 bases and the J gene lost 2 bases, with 13 bases spanning the gap. This CDR3 comprises 16 residues. Germline CDR1 is LGHDT and CDR2 is YNNKEL (reference sequence). CDR3 coding DNA: TGTGCCAGCAGCCAAGATTTTAACAGGCTTAACACTGAAGCTTTCTTT. Residues: CASSQDFNRLNTEAFF.

The V call is TRBV7-6, the J call TRBJ1-3; D uncertain. The length of the CDR3 is 15 residues. Germline CDR1 is SGHVS and CDR2 is FNYEAQ. Trimming cost V 2 bases and J 4 bases, with 12 bases left between them. The CDR3 protein is CASSLSHGSGNTIYF. CDR3 DNA: TGTGCCAGCAGCTTAAGTCACGGGTCCGGAAACACCATATATTTT.

The chain uses TRBV11-2 and TRBJ2-5, with D possibly TRBD1 on 6 matching bases. CDR1 SGHAT and CDR2 FQNNGV come from the germline V gene. The CDR3 runs 14 residues. The V and J ends lost 5 bases and 0 bases respectively, with 10 bases between them. CDR3 sequence (DNA): TGTGCCAGCAGCCCTGGACAGTACCAAGAGACCCAGTACTTC. It specifies CASSPGQYQETQYF.

The rearrangement uses TRBV11-3 and TRBJ2-2, with 15 bases that match TRBD2. Germline CDR1 SGHNT, CDR2 YENEEA. The V segment lost 5 bases and the J segment 7 bases; nucleotides outside the gene matches: 5. This CDR3 has 16 residues. The CDR3 bases are TGTGCCAGCAGCCCCGGGACTAGCGGGGGGAACGGGGAGCTGTTTTTT. It yields the protein CASSPGTSGGNGELFF.

Judged by abundance, this clone is medium-sized. The chain combines TRBV19 with TRBJ2-3; no reliable D call. Trimming took 3 bases from V and 1 from J, leaving 2 bases between them. The germline V gene encodes CDR1 LNHDA and CDR2 SQIVND (reference sequence). The CDR3 is made up of 12 amino acids. Written as DNA, the CDR3 is TGTGCCAGTAGTATCGGCACAGATACGCAGTATTTT. Translated: CASSIGTDTQYF.

J is TRBJ1-1 and V is TRBV6-5, with 9 bases identical to TRBD1. This CDR3 region has 13 residues. With 7 bases clipped from V and 7 bases from J, the junction kept 7 bases outside the gene matches. Germline-derived CDR1 and CDR2 are MNHEY and SVGAGI. This CDR3 is CASTGGQGGEAFF. CDR3 in DNA: TGTGCCAGCACCGGGGGACAGGGAGGTGAAGCTTTCTTT.

This CDR3 is CASSVDRVPYEQYF. The CDR3, as DNA: TGTGCCAGCAGCGTAGACAGGGTGCCCTACGAGCAGTACTTC. The chain employs TRBV5-5 and TRBJ2-7; TRBD1 agrees at 7 bases. With 4 bases clipped from V and 2 bases from J, the junction kept 6 bases outside the gene matches. CDR3 length: 14 amino acids. CDR1 is SGHKS and CDR2 is YYEKEE in the germline V gene (reference sequence).

The V gene is TRBV11-2, the J gene TRBJ1-4, with TRBD1 as a possible D gene (6 bases). Germline CDR1 and CDR2: SGHAT and FQNNGV. Trimming took 5 bases from V and 7 from J, leaving 20 bases between them. This CDR3 is 16 amino acids long. The CDR3 DNA follows: TGTGCCAGCAGCCCTAGTGCCCAGGGGACGGGTGAAAAACTGTTTTTT. Protein sequence: CASSPSAQGTGEKLFF.